Shown below are 28 T cell receptor beta chains from a single sample sequenced in a study of cytomegalovirus exposure and HLA in healthy donors. Profiled with immunoSEQ multiplex PCR; TCRdb holds only in-frame clones, not every one. The data show 100,000 or so clones, over 75% seen once. Material: PBMCs. The receptors come from a man in his late teens or twenties in good health and CMV-seropositive.

CDR3 amino acids: CASSFTAGEDEQYF. The DNA for the CDR3 is TGTGCCAGCAGCTTCACGGCGGGAGAAGACGAGCAGTACTTC. This chain joins TRBV11-3 and TRBJ2-7; 7 bases are a match to TRBD2. The germline CDR1 and CDR2 sequences are SGHNT and YENEEA. V was pared by 3 bases and J by 5 bases, with 7 bases of the junction left unmatched. The CDR3 extends over 14 amino acids.

V is TRBV27 and J is TRBJ2-7, with TRBD1 identical over 10 bases. Per germline, CDR1 MNHEY and CDR2 SMNVEV (reference sequence). After removal of 5 bases from V and 0 bases from J, the junction contained 7 bases not matched to a gene. This CDR3 contains 16 residues. CDR3 DNA: TGTGCCAGCAGTAGCAGAGACAGGGGGCGCTCCTACGAGCAGTACTTC. Its translation: CASSSRDRGRSYEQYF.

This clone was counted a single time. The chain carries TRBV4-1 and TRBJ2-3; 9 bases are a match to TRBD2. CDR3 length equals 16 residues. Unmatched junction bases numbered 10, after V lost 7 bases and J lost 2 bases. Germline V gives CDR1 MGHRA, CDR2 YSYEKL. The CDR3 here is CASTAQSSGTTDTQYF. CDR3 coding DNA: TGCGCCAGCACAGCACAGTCTAGCGGGACCACAGATACGCAGTATTTT.

V gene TRBV4-2 combines with J gene TRBJ2-2; 7 bases are a match to TRBD2. The trim removed 4 bases at V and 7 bases at J, leaving 15 bases unmatched. CDR3 size: 17 residues. Per the germline V gene, CDR1 is LGHNA and CDR2 is YNFKEQ. CDR3 loop: CASSLRLLAVEGGELFF. DNA for the CDR3: TGTGCCAGCAGCCTCAGGCTCCTAGCGGTAGAAGGCGGGGAGCTGTTTTTT.

The V call is TRBV27, the J call TRBJ2-1; 8 nucleotides agree with TRBD2. The CDR3 totals 15 residues. Germline V gene sequence: CDR1 MNHEY, CDR2 SMNVEV (reference sequence). J gave up 5 bases and V 2 bases, and 5 bases lay outside the gene matches. CDR3 region: CASSLLAGGNNEQFF. The CDR3 DNA reads TGTGCCAGCAGTTTACTGGCGGGAGGCAACAATGAGCAGTTCTTC.

The V call is TRBV4-3, the J call TRBJ1-2; D is perhaps TRBD1 (5 bases). The germline V gene encodes CDR1 LGHNA and CDR2 YSLEER. Trimming took 0 bases from V and 5 from J, leaving 16 bases between them. The CDR3 spans 16 residues. CDR3 bases: TGCGCCAGCAGCCAAGACCCCTCAGGGTTGAGTTATGGCTACACCTTC. This gives the protein CASSQDPSGLSYGYTF.

This sequence joins TRBV21-1 and TRBJ2-7; the table's D call TRBD1 went unverified against the DNA. TRBV21-1 corresponds to a pseudogene. The CDR3 contains 13 residues. CDR3 nucleotides: TGTGCCAGCAGCAAAGACAGAACCTACGAGCAGTACTTC. It specifies CASSKDRTYEQYF.

The CDR3 DNA follows: TGTGCCAGCACCTCGAGCGGGACCTCCTACGAGCAGTACTTC. Amino acids: CASTSSGTSYEQYF. The chain couples TRBV6-1 to TRBJ2-7; 7 positions agree with TRBD2. CDR1 is MNHNS and CDR2 is SASEGT in the germline V gene. This CDR3 is 14 amino acids long. V lost 7 bases to trimming and J lost 0 bases; unmatched junction nucleotides: 6.

The rearrangement links TRBV18 to TRBJ2-7, with 8 bases fitting TRBD1. The V and J ends lost 4 bases and 5 bases, in that order; junction bases with no gene match: 4. CDR1 is KGHSH, CDR2 LQKENI, per germline. This CDR3 spans 13 amino acids. DNA for the CDR3: TGTGCCAGCTCACGTCAACAGGGGGACGAGCAGTACTTC. Residues: CASSRQQGDEQYF. Looking up the rest from reference TRBV18 and TRBJ2-7 gives the full variable domain: NAGVMQNPRHLVRRRGQEARLRCSPMKGHSHVYWYRQLPEEGLKFMVYLQKENIIDESGMPKERFSAEFPKEGPSILRIQQVVRGDSAAYFCASSRQQGDEQYFGPGTRLTVT.

The gene calls are TRBV19 and TRBJ2-5, with 7 bases identical to TRBD2. Germline trimming cut 3 bases from V and 1 base from J; bases unmatched to any gene: 5. Germline loops: CDR1 LNHDA, CDR2 SQIVND (reference sequence). The CDR3 length is 15 residues. CDR3 protein: CASSILAGAQETQYF. CDR3 nucleotides: TGTGCCAGTAGTATCTTGGCGGGAGCCCAAGAGACCCAGTACTTC.

This chain joins TRBV9 and TRBJ2-2; a possible D gene is TRBD2 (6 bases). The germline V and J ends were trimmed by 0 bases and 6 bases, with 12 bases remaining between them. Germline V lookup: CDR1 SGDLS, CDR2 YYNGEE. The CDR3 loop spans 15 amino acids. The CDR3 is CASSVVPGLAGELFF. CDR3 DNA sequence: TGTGCCAGCAGCGTAGTTCCGGGACTTGCCGGGGAGCTGTTTTTT.

The chain uses TRBV7-2 and TRBJ2-5, with D possibly TRBD2 on 6 matching bases. This CDR3 is 13 amino acids long. Germline V gene data show CDR1 as SGHTA and CDR2 as FQGNSA. The V gene lost 2 bases and the J gene lost 4 bases, with 8 bases spanning the gap. Written as DNA, the CDR3 is TGTGCCAGCAGCTTAAGCGGGCCAGAGACCCAGTACTTC. It encodes CASSLSGPETQYF. The variable domain in full, completed from reference TRBV7-2 and TRBJ2-5, reads GAGVSQSPSNKVTEKGKDVELRCDPISGHTALYWYRQSLGQGLEFLIYFQGNSAPDKSGLPSDRFSAERTGGSVSTLTIQRTQQEDSAVYLCASSLSGPETQYFGPGTRLLVL.

This clone appeared once. This chain links TRBV19 with TRBJ2-5; TRBD2 aligns across 7 bases. V was pared by 5 bases and J by 0 bases, with 3 bases of the junction left unmatched. Germline-derived CDR1 and CDR2 are LNHDA and SQIVND (reference sequence). This CDR3 has 14 amino acids. CDR3 protein: CASSRRGDQETQYF. In DNA, the CDR3 is TGTGCCAGTAGTCGACGGGGGGACCAAGAGACCCAGTACTTC.

The J gene is TRBJ2-7, the V gene TRBV6-6; TRBD1 agrees at 10 bases. Germline V lookup: CDR1 MNHNY, CDR2 SVGAGI (reference sequence). This CDR3 spans 16 amino acids. V was clipped by 0 bases and J by 3 bases; unmatched bases: 5. In DNA form, the CDR3 reads TGTGCCAGCAGTTACTCGGGGGGACAGGGGTACTACGAGCAGTACTTC. This translates into CASSYSGGQGYYEQYF.

The chain recombines TRBV15 with TRBJ2-1; tentatively, D is TRBD1 (5 bases). Germline loops: CDR1 LNHNV, CDR2 YYDKDF (reference sequence). CDR3 length equals 16 residues. The ends were cut back, 1 base at V and 4 bases at J, with 14 bases in the middle. The chain's CDR3 is CATSRGSQGFYNEQFF. CDR3 DNA: TGTGCCACCAGCAGAGGAAGCCAGGGTTTTTACAATGAGCAGTTCTTC. Combining the CDR3 with reference TRBV15 and TRBJ2-1 gives the whole variable domain DAMVIQNPRYQVTQFGKPVTLSCSQTLNHNVMYWYQQKSSQAPKLLFHYYDKDFNNEADTPDNFQSRRPNTSFCFLDIRSPGLGDTAMYLCATSRGSQGFYNEQFFGPGTRLTVL.

CDR3 residues: CASGLEEGEKLFF. CDR3 coding DNA: TGTGCTAGTGGACTAGAGGAGGGTGAAAAACTGTTTTTT. The rearrangement joins TRBV12-5 to TRBJ1-4; D unresolved. The CDR3 extends over 13 amino acids. Trimming took 6 bases from V and 7 from J, leaving 12 bases between them. Germline CDR1 and CDR2: LGHNT and FRNRAP.

The V gene is TRBV5-1, the J gene TRBJ1-1; D is uncertain. The CDR3 length is 15 residues. Germline values: CDR1 SGHRS, CDR2 YFSETQ. Trimming shortened V by 4 bases and J by 1 base, and 14 bases separated the two germline ends. The CDR3 DNA follows: TGCGCCAGCAGCGAGGACTCCCCCGGGAACACTGAAGCTTTCTTT. Amino acids: CASSEDSPGNTEAFF.

The V call is TRBV19, the J call TRBJ2-7; 9 bases agree with TRBD1. Germline assignment: CDR1 LNHDA and CDR2 SQIVND (reference sequence). V lost 5 bases, J lost 3 bases, and 5 bases stayed unmatched. The CDR3 loop spans 14 amino acids. The CDR3 DNA follows: TGTGCCAGTAGTGTACAGGGGGCTGGCTACGAGCAGTACTTC. Translation: CASSVQGAGYEQYF.

The chain combines TRBV6-5 with TRBJ1-1; no firm D call. Germline V CDR1 and CDR2: MNHEY, SVGAGI. V was trimmed by 8 bases and J by 4 bases, leaving 11 bases between them. The CDR3 spans 12 residues. The CDR3 bases are TGTGCCAGCCGAGGCAGTACCACTGAAGCTTTCTTT. Translating gives CASRGSTTEAFF.

J is TRBJ2-1 and V is TRBV2; 8 bases agree with TRBD2. The CDR3 has 15 residues. Germline loops: CDR1 SNHLY, CDR2 FYNNEI. The V segment lost 8 bases and the J segment 9 bases; nucleotides outside the gene matches: 15. CDR3 coding DNA: TGTGCCAGCGGACTTCAGCGGGGGACGACAGGTGAGCAGTTCTTC. As protein: CASGLQRGTTGEQFF.

This clone has a single count. The chain carries TRBV29-1 and TRBJ2-1; 7 bases fit TRBD1. With 0 bases clipped from V and 2 bases from J, the junction kept 4 bases outside the gene matches. CDR3 size: 15 residues. Germline CDR1 SQVTM, CDR2 ANQGSEA. The CDR3 loop reads CSVEDPQGAYNEQFF. In DNA form, the CDR3 reads TGCAGCGTTGAAGATCCCCAGGGGGCCTACAATGAGCAGTTCTTC.

The J gene is TRBJ1-4, the V gene TRBV2; possibly TRBD1 for D (6 bases). Germline CDR1 SNHLY, CDR2 FYNNEI. The CDR3 is 15 residues long. Trimming removed 0 bases at V and 5 bases at J, with 10 bases between. In DNA form, the CDR3 reads TGTGCCAGCAGTGAAGCCGAGGGGGGGAATGAAAAACTGTTTTTT. This sequence encodes CASSEAEGGNEKLFF.

This chain joins TRBV11-1 and TRBJ2-7; 11 bases align to TRBD2. Per the germline V gene, CDR1 is SGHAT and CDR2 is FQDESV (reference sequence). The CDR3 totals 17 residues. Germline trimming cut 1 base from V and 2 bases from J; bases unmatched to any gene: 7. DNA for the CDR3: TGTGCCAGCAGCTTAGGGTCCCTAGCGGGGGGCCCCTACGAGCAGTACTTC. This encodes CASSLGSLAGGPYEQYF. The entire variable domain, with the rest obtained from reference TRBV11-1 and TRBJ2-7, is as follows: EAEVAQSPRYKITEKSQAVAFWCDPISGHATLYWYRQILGQGPELLVQFQDESVVDDSQLPKDRFSAERLKGVDSTLKIQPAELGDSAMYLCASSLGSLAGGPYEQYFGPGTRLTVT.

This clone was seen only once. The chain is built from TRBV7-2 and TRBJ1-1; D ambiguous. Trimming removed 1 base at V and 7 bases at J, with 10 bases between. The germline gives CDR1 SGHTA, CDR2 FQGNSA. The CDR3 has 13 amino acids. The CDR3 nucleotides are TGTGCCAGCAGCTTAGTGACTGCGGTTGAAGCTTTCTTT. Amino acids: CASSLVTAVEAFF.

CDR3 amino acids: CASSRDKTNEKLFF. Written as DNA, the CDR3 is TGTGCCAGCAGCCGGGACAAAACTAATGAAAAACTGTTTTTT. The chain links TRBV7-2 to TRBJ1-4; D is possibly TRBD1 (6 bases). Trimming pared 5 bases from V and 1 base from J, leaving 8 bases between. This CDR3 region has 14 residues. The germline gives CDR1 SGHTA, CDR2 FQGNSA. Filled out from reference TRBV7-2 and TRBJ1-4, the complete variable domain reads GAGVSQSPSNKVTEKGKDVELRCDPISGHTALYWYRQSLGQGLEFLIYFQGNSAPDKSGLPSDRFSAERTGGSVSTLTIQRTQQEDSAVYLCASSRDKTNEKLFFGSGTQLSVL.

Only a few counts were recorded for this clone. V usage is TRBV25-1 and J usage is TRBJ1-2, with a possible D match to TRBD1 (6 bases). With 3 bases removed from V and 4 bases from J, the gap between germline ends came to 15 bases. The CDR3 runs to 15 residues. Germline-derived CDR1 and CDR2 are MGHDK and SYGVNS. The CDR3 spells CASSEETGPGYGYTF. CDR3 nucleotide sequence: TGTGCCAGCAGTGAGGAAACAGGGCCGGGCTATGGCTACACCTTC.

The rearrangement links TRBV5-6 to TRBJ1-4; possibly TRBD1 for D (6 bases). This CDR3 has 17 residues. The germline V gene encodes CDR1 SGHDT and CDR2 YYEEEE. Trimming took 1 base from V and 8 from J, leaving 21 bases between them. The CDR3 reads CASSLKSEGVLLEKLFF. CDR3 DNA sequence: TGTGCCAGCAGCTTGAAGTCAGAGGGGGTGTTGTTGGAAAAACTGTTTTTT.

This chain connects TRBV6-5 to TRBJ1-1, with D uncertain. Germline V gene lookup returns CDR1 MNHEY and CDR2 SVGAGI. CDR3 length equals 11 residues. V dropped 7 bases and J dropped 2 bases, with 5 bases sitting between them. In DNA form, the CDR3 reads TGTGCCAGCACCTACAACACTGAAGCTTTCTTT. Its protein is CASTYNTEAFF.